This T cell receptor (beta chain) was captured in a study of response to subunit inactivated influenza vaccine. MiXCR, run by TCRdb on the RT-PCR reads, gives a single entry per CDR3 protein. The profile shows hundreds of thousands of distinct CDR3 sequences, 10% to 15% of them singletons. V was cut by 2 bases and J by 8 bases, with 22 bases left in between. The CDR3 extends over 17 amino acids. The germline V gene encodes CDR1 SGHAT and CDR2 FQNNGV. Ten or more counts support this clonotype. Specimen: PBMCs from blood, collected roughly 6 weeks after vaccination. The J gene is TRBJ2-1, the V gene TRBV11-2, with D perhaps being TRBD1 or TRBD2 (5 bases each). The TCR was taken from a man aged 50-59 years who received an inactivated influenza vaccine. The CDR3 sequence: CASSLFLGGGTLDEQFF. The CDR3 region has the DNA TGTGCCAGCAGCTTATTTCTTGGGGGTGGCACTTTGGATGAGCAGTTCTTC.